These 8 T cell receptor beta chains share one sample of origin, sequenced in a study of T cells in Graves' hyperthyroidism and ophthalmopathy. RNA transcripts served as the template for amplifying TCR beta CDR3 regions. HTBI primers drove first-round RT-PCR of the TCR CDR3. Via MiXCR, TCRdb re-called the multiplex PCR reads, giving one row per CDR3 protein. The sample yields hundreds of thousands of distinct CDR3 sequences, 16% seen once. The sequencing sample was made of blood. The receptors shown here come from a woman aged 18-29 years with Graves' hyperthyroidism.

This clonotype appeared many times. For the CDR3, the DNA is TGTGCCAGCAGACTACAACAGGGGGCCTTGTCCTACGAGCAGTACTTC. Amino acid sequence: CASRLQQGALSYEQYF. This chain connects TRBV28 to TRBJ2-7; 9 bases line up with TRBD1. There are 16 residues in the CDR3. Germline V CDR1 and CDR2: MDHEN, SYDVKM. J lost 1 base, V lost 6 bases, and 10 bases had no gene match.

This clonotype came up many times. The rearrangement joins TRBV6-1 to TRBJ2-3; D is ambiguous. Germline V lookup: CDR1 MNHNS, CDR2 SASEGT. This CDR3 region has 14 residues. V dropped 3 bases and J dropped 1 base, with 8 bases sitting between them. CDR3 protein: CASSDKGGTDTQYF. In DNA, the CDR3 is TGTGCCAGCAGTGATAAAGGCGGCACAGATACGCAGTATTTT.

V and J are TRBV25-1 and TRBJ2-3; D not certain. CDR3 length: 16 residues. Germline V lookup: CDR1 MGHDK, CDR2 SYGVNS. Trimming removed 3 bases at V and 0 bases at J, with 13 bases between. The CDR3 DNA sequence: TGTGCCAGCAGTGACAGGAGATCTTCTAGCACAGATACGCAGTATTTT. This sequence encodes CASSDRRSSSTDTQYF. Combining the CDR3 with reference TRBV25-1 and TRBJ2-3 gives the whole variable domain EADIYQTPRYLVIGTGKKITLECSQTMGHDKMYWYQQDPGMELHLIHYSYGVNSTEKGDLSSESTVSRIRTEHFPLTLESARPSHTSQYLCASSDRRSSSTDTQYFGPGTRLTVL.

As regards this clonotype: Possible read error: a much larger clone is one base away. The chain links TRBV11-2 to TRBJ1-2; no firm D call. With 8 bases removed from V and 4 bases from J, the gap between germline ends came to 11 bases. This CDR3 contains 12 residues. CDR1 and CDR2 (germline): SGHAT, FQNNGV. In DNA, the CDR3 is TGTGCCAGCGGCCGGACTTTCTATGGCTACACCTTC. It encodes CASGRTFYGYTF. The entire variable domain, with the rest obtained from reference TRBV11-2 and TRBJ1-2, is as follows: EAGVAQSPRYKIIEKRQSVAFWCNPISGHATLYWYQQILGQGPKLLIQFQNNGVVDDSQLPKDRFSAERLKGVDSTLKIQPAKLEDSAVYLCASGRTFYGYTFGSGTRLTVV.

This clonotype appeared many times. The chain carries TRBV2 and TRBJ1-2; 11 nucleotides match TRBD1. This CDR3 is built from 15 residues. CDR1 is SNHLY and CDR2 is FYNNEI in the germline V gene. V was pared by 4 bases and J by 1 base, with 2 bases of the junction left unmatched. The CDR3 DNA reads TGTGCCAGCAGTGGGACAGGGGGCCTTAACTATGGCTACACCTTC. It yields the protein CASSGTGGLNYGYTF.

This clonotype has at least ten counts. This chain joins TRBV19 and TRBJ2-1; TRBD2 agrees at 14 bases. The CDR3 contains 15 residues. From germline, CDR1 is LNHDA and CDR2 SQIVND (reference sequence). After removal of 3 bases from V and 6 bases from J, the junction contained 1 base not matched to a gene. The CDR3 here is CASSMTSGGANEQFF. For the CDR3, the DNA is TGTGCCAGTAGTATGACTAGCGGGGGGGCCAATGAGCAGTTCTTC.

This chain uses TRBV5-6 with TRBJ1-4; D is unclear. The CDR3 has 16 amino acids. Germline V lookup: CDR1 SGHDT, CDR2 YYEEEE. The V end lost 3 bases, the J end lost 6 bases, and 18 bases lay between the germline ends. CDR3 DNA: TGTGCCAGCAGCTCGGCGTACAGCCTACGGGATGAAAAACTGTTTTTT. Translated: CASSSAYSLRDEKLFF.

This clonotype showed up many times. The chain carries TRBV20-1 and TRBJ2-3; TRBD2 aligns across 10 bases. Germline V CDR1 and CDR2: DFQATT, SNEGSKA (reference sequence). CDR3 size: 14 residues. The V segment lost 5 bases and the J segment 2 bases; nucleotides outside the gene matches: 4. The CDR3: CSAYSGRATDTQYF. CDR3 coding DNA: TGCAGTGCTTACAGCGGGAGGGCCACAGATACGCAGTATTTT.